This T cell receptor beta chain was found in a study of STAT3 mutations in large granular lymphocyte leukemia. As concerns this clone: What it binds is not known.

Here immunoSEQ multiplex PCR was the method, and the copy in TCRdb shows in-frame clones only, minus some. Of 10,000 to 15,000 clones in the sample, 88% were seen once. The V end lost 5 bases, the J end lost 4 bases, and 17 bases lay between the germline ends. Germline V lookup: CDR1 SEHNR, CDR2 FQNEAQ (reference sequence). The CDR3 runs 15 residues. Study-wide points: At least one immunodominant TCR beta clonotype appeared in every T-cell large granular lymphocyte leukemia patient.

The source material was PBMCs. V is TRBV7-9 and J is TRBJ2-5; D possibly corresponds to TRBD2 (6 bases). This clonotype originated in a human donor with T large granular lymphocyte leukemia. Some clones in this sample may be carry-over from other donors' samples. For the CDR3, the DNA is TGTGCCAGCAGCGTTCGGGAGAGGGAGCCAGAGACCCAGTACTTC. Protein product: CASSVREREPETQYF.